The 7 T cell receptor beta chains presented below share a single source sample, sequenced in a study of blood T cell repertoires in COVID-19. Sequencing was performed with immunoSEQ multiplex PCR; in TCRdb, only in-frame clones are kept and a portion is missing. This table holds roughly 110,000 clones, 76% found once. The specimen sequenced was peripheral blood. The receptor source for this set is a man older than 75 with COVID-19, enrolled during active disease.

This clone was counted once. This chain links TRBV6-5 with TRBJ1-4; a weak D match, TRBD1 (5 bases). V lost 0 bases and J lost 13, with 12 bases in between. Germline CDR1 MNHEY, CDR2 SVGAGI. The length of the CDR3 is 13 residues. CDR3 sequence (DNA): TGTGCCAGCAGTTACTCGGACCTTAGGGGACTGTTTTTT. Residues: CASSYSDLRGLFF.

V gene TRBV9 combines with J gene TRBJ2-2; tentatively, D is TRBD1 (5 bases). The CDR3 consists of 17 residues. Germline assignment: CDR1 SGDLS and CDR2 YYNGEE. The V end lost 5 bases, the J end lost 4 bases, and 21 bases lay between the germline ends. The chain's CDR3 is CASRRDHPWGGTGELFF. DNA of the CDR3: TGTGCCAGCAGACGAGACCACCCCTGGGGCGGCACCGGGGAGCTGTTTTTT.

The chain joins TRBV27 to TRBJ2-5; D may be TRBD1 (6 bases). The CDR3 length is 16 residues. Trimming pared 0 bases from V and 2 bases from J, leaving 13 bases between. Germline CDR1 reads MNHEY; CDR2 reads SMNVEV (reference sequence). CDR3 in amino acids: CASSLSPGELQETQYF. The CDR3 bases are TGTGCCAGCAGTTTATCCCCAGGGGAACTGCAAGAGACCCAGTACTTC.

The V call is TRBV5-1, the J call TRBJ2-1; D is uncertain. CDR1 and CDR2 (germline): SGHRS, YFSETQ. The ends were cut back, 2 bases at V and 6 bases at J, with 9 bases in the middle. The CDR3 has 13 amino acids. This CDR3 is CASSFLGSNEQFF. DNA of the CDR3: TGCGCCAGCAGCTTTCTAGGCAGCAATGAGCAGTTCTTC.

This clone has more than one count but fewer than ten. The chain employs TRBV6-4 and TRBJ2-1; 8 nucleotides align to TRBD2. The germline V gene encodes CDR1 MRHNA and CDR2 SNTAGT. This CDR3 spans 15 amino acids. V lost 3 bases to trimming and J lost 8 bases; unmatched junction nucleotides: 9. This CDR3 is CASSEVFGRVYEQFF. The CDR3 nucleotides read TGTGCCAGCAGTGAAGTCTTCGGGAGGGTATATGAGCAGTTCTTC.

The chain couples TRBV10-3 to TRBJ1-5; 10 nucleotides line up with TRBD1. V lost 6 bases, J lost 1 base, and 3 bases stayed unmatched. The germline V gene has CDR1 ENHRY and CDR2 SYGVKD. The CDR3 is 15 residues long. This CDR3 reads CAISDRGPSNQPQHF. CDR3 bases: TGTGCCATCAGCGACAGGGGGCCGAGCAATCAGCCCCAGCATTTT.

The rearrangement uses TRBV20-1 and TRBJ2-7, with D unclear. The V gene's germline CDR1 is DFQATT and CDR2 SNEGSKA (reference sequence). Trimming removed 1 base from V and 3 bases from J, with 4 bases in between. This CDR3 comprises 11 residues. Written as DNA, the CDR3 is TGCAGTGCTAGAGGCAGCTACGAGCAGTACTTC. Translation: CSARGSYEQYF.